This T cell receptor (beta chain) emerged from a study of T cells in Graves' hyperthyroidism and ophthalmopathy. This clonotype turned up a few times. From RNA transcripts, TCR beta CDR3 regions were amplified. HTBI primers were employed in a first-round RT-PCR of the TCR CDR3. TCRdb ran MiXCR on the multiplex PCR reads and lists one entry per CDR3 protein. The table includes some 360,000 distinct CDR3 sequences, roughly 14% detected once. The source is a woman in her fifties or sixties with Graves' hyperthyroidism. The sequencing sample was made of blood.

Written as DNA, the CDR3 is TGTGCCTGGAGTGTACAGGGGGACATTCAGTACTTC. It codes for CAWSVQGDIQYF. The chain recombines TRBV30 with TRBJ2-4, with TRBD1 matching 8 bases. CDR3 length: 12 amino acids. Germline loops: CDR1 GTSNPN, CDR2 SVGIG (reference sequence). The V segment lost 0 bases and the J segment 8 bases; nucleotides outside the gene matches: 0. The whole variable domain, remainder taken from reference TRBV30 and TRBJ2-4, is SQTIHQWPATLVQPVGSPLSLECTVEGTSNPNLYWYRQAAGRGLQLLFYSVGIGQISSEVPQNLSASRPQDRQFILSSKKLLLSDSGFYLCAWSVQGDIQYFGAGTRLSVL.